This T cell receptor beta chain is drawn from a study of regulatory T cells in long-lasting Graves disease. Study context: Disease was considered persistent Graves' disease after over 5 years of antithyroid drugs (with positive TSH receptor antibodies).

Whole-study findings and limits: There was favoring of TRBV28, TRBJ1-2 and TRBJ2-5 in persistent disease. Study was limited to peripheral blood, excluding thyroid tissue.

In this sample, this clonotype turned up a few times. What it recognizes is unknown. In building TCR beta libraries, iRepertoire HTBI primers were used together with Arm-PCR of CDR3 regions. In the study's own analysis: The samples yielded about 63 TRBV and 14 to 15 TRBJ segments. TCRdb reprocessed the multiplex PCR reads via MiXCR and lists one record per CDR3 protein. The V and J calls were determined by TCRdb, not by the authors. The table lists roughly 450,000 distinct CDR3 sequences, under 25% of them singletons, with less than 9% in the top ten. Trimming took off 5 bases at V and 7 bases at J, with 17 bases between the two ends. CDR1 SEHNR and CDR2 FQNEAQ come from the germline V gene (reference sequence). This CDR3 region has 14 residues. The sample's time point: persistent/refractory GD, antithyroid drugs over 5 years with positive TRAb. Isolated PBMC RNA provided the starting material for the TCR library.

The V gene is TRBV7-9, the J gene TRBJ1-2, with D hard to call. The sequence was collected from a female donor with Graves disease. The specimen comprised peripheral blood mononuclear cells (PBMCs), sampled when the disease was refractory, from a patient treated with antithyroid drugs. The CDR3 DNA reads TGTGCCAGCAGCCGTTCGGGGTCCGGGTTTGGCTACACCTTC. This translates into CASSRSGSGFGYTF.